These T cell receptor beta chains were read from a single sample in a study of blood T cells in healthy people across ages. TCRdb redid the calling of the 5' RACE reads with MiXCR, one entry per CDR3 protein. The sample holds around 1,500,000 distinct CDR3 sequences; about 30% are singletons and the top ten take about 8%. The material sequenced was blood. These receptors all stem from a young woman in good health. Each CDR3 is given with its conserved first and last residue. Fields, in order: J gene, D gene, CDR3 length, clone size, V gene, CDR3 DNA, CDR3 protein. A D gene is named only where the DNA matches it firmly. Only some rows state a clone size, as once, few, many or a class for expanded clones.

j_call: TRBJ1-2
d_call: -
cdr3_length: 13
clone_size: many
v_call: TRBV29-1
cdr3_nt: TGCAGCGTTAGGCTTAGCGCGCCTTATGGCTACACCTTC
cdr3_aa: CSVRLSAPYGYTF

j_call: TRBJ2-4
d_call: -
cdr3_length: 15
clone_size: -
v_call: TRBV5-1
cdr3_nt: TGCGCCAGCAGTCCCGGAAAAATAGCCAAAAACATTCAGTACTTC
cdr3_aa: CASSPGKIAKNIQYF

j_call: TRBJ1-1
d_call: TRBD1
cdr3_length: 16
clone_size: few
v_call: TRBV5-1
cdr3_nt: TGCGCCAGCAGCCCGAATGTACAGGGGGCGCAGACTGAAGCTTTCTTT
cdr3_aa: CASSPNVQGAQTEAFF

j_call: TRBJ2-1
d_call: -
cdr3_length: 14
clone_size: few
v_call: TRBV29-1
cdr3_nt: TGCAGCGTTGAGGGGGACGAGACCTACAATGAGCAGTTCTTC
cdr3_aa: CSVEGDETYNEQFF

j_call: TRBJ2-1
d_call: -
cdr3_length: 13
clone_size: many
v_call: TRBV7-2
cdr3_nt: TGTGCCAGCAGCTTGGAGACTGACTTACTGCAGTTCTTC
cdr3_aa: CASSLETDLLQFF

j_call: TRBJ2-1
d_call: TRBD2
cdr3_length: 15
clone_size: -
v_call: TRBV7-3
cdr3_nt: TGTGCCAGCAGACTCAGCGGGGGGGCAAGAAATGAGCAGTTCTTC
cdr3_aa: CASRLSGGARNEQFF

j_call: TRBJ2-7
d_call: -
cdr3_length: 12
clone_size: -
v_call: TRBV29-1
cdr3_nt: TGCAGCGTAGGAGAGGCCGGCTACGAGCAGTACTTC
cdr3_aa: CSVGEAGYEQYF

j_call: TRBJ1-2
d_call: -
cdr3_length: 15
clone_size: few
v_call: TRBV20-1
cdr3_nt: TGCAGTGCTAGAGATTCTATATCACGAGGCCGGGGCTACACCTTC
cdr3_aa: CSARDSISRGRGYTF

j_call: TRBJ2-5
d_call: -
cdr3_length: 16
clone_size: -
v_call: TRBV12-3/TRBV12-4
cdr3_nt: TGTGCCAGCAGTCGCACCTTATATGGGGCTGTGGAGACCCAGTACTTC
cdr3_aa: CASSRTLYGAVETQYF

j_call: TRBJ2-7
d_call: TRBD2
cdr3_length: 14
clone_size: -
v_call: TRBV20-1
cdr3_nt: TGCAGTGCTAAGGGGCTAGCGGTTTACTACGAGCAGTACTTC
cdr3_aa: CSAKGLAVYYEQYF

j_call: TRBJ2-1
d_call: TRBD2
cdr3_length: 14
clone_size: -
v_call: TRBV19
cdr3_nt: TGTGCCAGTAGGGAGTGGGGGGGTTCGGGTGAGCAGTTCTTC
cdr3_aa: CASREWGGSGEQFF

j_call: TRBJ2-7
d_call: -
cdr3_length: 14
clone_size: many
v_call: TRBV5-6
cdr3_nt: TGTGCCAGCAGCTTTGGCTTGGGGCCCTACGAGCAGTACTTC
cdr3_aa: CASSFGLGPYEQYF

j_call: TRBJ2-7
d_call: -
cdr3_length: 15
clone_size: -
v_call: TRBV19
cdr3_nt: TGTGCCAGTAGTACGGTTGGAGGGGGCGAGTACGAGCAGTACTTC
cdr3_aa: CASSTVGGGEYEQYF

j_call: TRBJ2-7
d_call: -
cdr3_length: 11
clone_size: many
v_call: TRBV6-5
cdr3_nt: TGTGCCAGCGGGGGGCAGAACGAGCAGTACTTC
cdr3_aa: CASGGQNEQYF

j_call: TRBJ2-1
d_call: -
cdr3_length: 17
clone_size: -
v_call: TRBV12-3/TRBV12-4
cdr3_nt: TGTGCCAGCAGCCCTGGACACCGGACGGACTCCTACAATGAGCAGTTCTTC
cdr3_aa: CASSPGHRTDSYNEQFF

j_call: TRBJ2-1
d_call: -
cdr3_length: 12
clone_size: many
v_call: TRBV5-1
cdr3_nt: TGCGCCAGCAGCTTGGATGGGAGATGGCAGTTCTTC
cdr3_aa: CASSLDGRWQFF

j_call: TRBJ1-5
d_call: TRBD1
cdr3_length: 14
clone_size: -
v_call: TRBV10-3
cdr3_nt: TGTGCCATCAGTGAGCAGGGGGACTATCAGCCCCAGCATTTT
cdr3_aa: CAISEQGDYQPQHF

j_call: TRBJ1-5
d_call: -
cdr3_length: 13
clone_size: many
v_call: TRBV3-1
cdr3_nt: TGTGCCAGCAGCAGGGGGGACAATCAGCCCCAGCATTTT
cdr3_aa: CASSRGDNQPQHF

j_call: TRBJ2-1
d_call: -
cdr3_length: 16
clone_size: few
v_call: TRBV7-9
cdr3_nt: TGTGCCAGCAGCTTCGGATCCAGGGGGGGTTCCAATGAGCAGTTCTTC
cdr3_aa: CASSFGSRGGSNEQFF

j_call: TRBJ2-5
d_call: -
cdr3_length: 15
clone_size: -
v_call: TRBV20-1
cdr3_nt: TGCAGTGCTAGAGATACCCAGGCGGGGTTAGGGACCCAGTACTTC
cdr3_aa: CSARDTQAGLGTQYF

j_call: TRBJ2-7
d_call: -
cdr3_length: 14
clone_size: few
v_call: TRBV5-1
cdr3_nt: TGCGCCAGCAGGGTTGGCGGTGGGGCCTACGAGCAGTACTTC
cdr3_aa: CASRVGGGAYEQYF

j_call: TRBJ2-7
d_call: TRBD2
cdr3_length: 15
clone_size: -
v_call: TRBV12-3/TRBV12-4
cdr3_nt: TGTGCCAGCAGTTCTAAGCGGGAGAACGTCTACGAGCAGTACTTC
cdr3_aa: CASSSKRENVYEQYF

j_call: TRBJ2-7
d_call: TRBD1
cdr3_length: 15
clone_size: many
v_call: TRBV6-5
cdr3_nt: TGTGCCAGCAGTACAAATCCGGGACAGGGCTACGAGCAGTACTTC
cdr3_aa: CASSTNPGQGYEQYF

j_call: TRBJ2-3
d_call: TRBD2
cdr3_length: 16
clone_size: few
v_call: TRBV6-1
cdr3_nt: TGTGCCAGCAGTGGGGCGGGACTAGACGGGACAGATACGCAGTATTTT
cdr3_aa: CASSGAGLDGTDTQYF

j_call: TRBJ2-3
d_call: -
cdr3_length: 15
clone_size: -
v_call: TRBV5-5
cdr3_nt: TGTGCCAGCAGCCGAGGCGGATCTAGCACAGATATGCAGTATTTT
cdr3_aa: CASSRGGSSTDMQYF

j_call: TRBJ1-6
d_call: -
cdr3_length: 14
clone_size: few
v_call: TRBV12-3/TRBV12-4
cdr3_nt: TGTGCCAGCAGTTTAACTGGGCGGAATTCACCCCTCCACTTT
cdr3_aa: CASSLTGRNSPLHF

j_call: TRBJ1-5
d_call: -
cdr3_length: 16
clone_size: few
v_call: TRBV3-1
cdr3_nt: TGTGCCAGCAGCCACCTCAGGGATCATAGCAATCAGCCCCAGCATTTT
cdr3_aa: CASSHLRDHSNQPQHF

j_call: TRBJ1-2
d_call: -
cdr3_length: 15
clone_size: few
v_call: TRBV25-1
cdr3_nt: TGTGCCAGCAGTGGGAGGGGGACGGGGGATTATGGCTACACCTTC
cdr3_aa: CASSGRGTGDYGYTF

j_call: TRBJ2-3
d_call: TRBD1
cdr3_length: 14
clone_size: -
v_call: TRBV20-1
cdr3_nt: TGCAGTGCTAGGAGGACAGGTCAGGCAGATACGCAGTATTTT
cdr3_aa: CSARRTGQADTQYF

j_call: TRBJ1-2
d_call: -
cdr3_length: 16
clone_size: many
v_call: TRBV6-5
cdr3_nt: TGTGCCAGCAGACAGACAGGAATCGTGGCTAACTATGGCTACACCTTC
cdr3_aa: CASRQTGIVANYGYTF

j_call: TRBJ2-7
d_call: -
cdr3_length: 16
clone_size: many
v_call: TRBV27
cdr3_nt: TGTGCCAGCAGTTCTGTTAGGGCAGATAGCTCCTACGAGCAGTACTTC
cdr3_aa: CASSSVRADSSYEQYF

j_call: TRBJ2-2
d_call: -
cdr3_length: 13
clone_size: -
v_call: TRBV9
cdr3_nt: TGTGCCAGCAGCCCTTTCCGGACCGGGGAGCTGTTTTTT
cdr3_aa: CASSPFRTGELFF

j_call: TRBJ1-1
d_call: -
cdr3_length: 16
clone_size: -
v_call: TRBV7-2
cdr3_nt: TGTGCCAGCAGCTTAGACAGTTTGGCACGGAACACTGAAGCTTTCTTT
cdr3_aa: CASSLDSLARNTEAFF

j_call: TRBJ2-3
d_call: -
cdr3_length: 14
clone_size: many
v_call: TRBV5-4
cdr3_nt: TGTGCCAGCAGCTCACTAGCAAGCACAGATACGCAGTATTTT
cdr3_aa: CASSSLASTDTQYF

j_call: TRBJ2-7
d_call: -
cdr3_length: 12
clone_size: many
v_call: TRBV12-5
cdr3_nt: TGTGCTAGTGGTTCAACTAGTAACGAGCAGTACTTC
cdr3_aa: CASGSTSNEQYF

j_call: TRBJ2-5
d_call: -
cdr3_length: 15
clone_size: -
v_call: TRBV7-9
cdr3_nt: TGTGCCAGCAGCTTAGCAGGGGCCGGTGCAGAGACCCAGTACTTC
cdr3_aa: CASSLAGAGAETQYF

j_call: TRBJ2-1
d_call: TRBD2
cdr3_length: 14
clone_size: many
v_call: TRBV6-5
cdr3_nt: TGTGCCAGCAGGGTCGCGGGGGGGCCAGGTGAGCAGTTCTTC
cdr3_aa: CASRVAGGPGEQFF

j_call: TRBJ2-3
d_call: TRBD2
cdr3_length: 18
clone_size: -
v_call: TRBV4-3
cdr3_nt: TGCGCCAGCAGCCAAGGGGTAGCGGGGGGGCCTAGCACAGATACGCAGTATTTT
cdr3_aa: CASSQGVAGGPSTDTQYF

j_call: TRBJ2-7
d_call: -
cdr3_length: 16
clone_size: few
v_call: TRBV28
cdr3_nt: TGTGCCAGCAGTTGGGCGGAAGGGATAGGGACCTACGAGCAGTACTTC
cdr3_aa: CASSWAEGIGTYEQYF

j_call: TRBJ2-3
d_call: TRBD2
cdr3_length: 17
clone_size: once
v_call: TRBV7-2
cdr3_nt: TGTGCCAGCAGCTTACCCCGACTAGCGGGACTCACAGATACGCAGTATTTT
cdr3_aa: CASSLPRLAGLTDTQYF

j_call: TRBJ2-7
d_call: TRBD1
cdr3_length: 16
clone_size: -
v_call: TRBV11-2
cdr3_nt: TGTGCCAGCAGCTTAGGGCCTTCGACAGGGGCCAGCGAGCAGTACTTC
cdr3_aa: CASSLGPSTGASEQYF

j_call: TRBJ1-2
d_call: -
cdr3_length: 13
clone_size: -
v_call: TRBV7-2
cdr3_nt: TGTGCCAGCAGCTTATTTGACAAGGATGGCTACACCTTC
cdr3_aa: CASSLFDKDGYTF

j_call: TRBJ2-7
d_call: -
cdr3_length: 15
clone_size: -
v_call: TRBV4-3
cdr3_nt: TGCGCCAGCAGCCAAGATGTTGGGACTCATTACGAGCAGTACTTC
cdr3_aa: CASSQDVGTHYEQYF

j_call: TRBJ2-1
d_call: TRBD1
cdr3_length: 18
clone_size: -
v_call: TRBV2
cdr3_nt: TGTGCCAGCAGTGAGCGAAGGAGAGGGACAGCTTCCTCAAATGACCAGTTCTTC
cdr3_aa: CASSERRRGTASSNDQFF

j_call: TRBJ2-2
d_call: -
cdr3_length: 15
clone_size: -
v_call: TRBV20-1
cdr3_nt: TGCAGTGCCCCTACCGGGACTGTAATGGCCCGGGAGCTGTTTTTT
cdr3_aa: CSAPTGTVMARELFF

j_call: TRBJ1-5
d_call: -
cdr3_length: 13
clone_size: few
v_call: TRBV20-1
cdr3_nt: TGCAGTGCCCTTGCGGGGATCAATCAGCCCCAGCATTTT
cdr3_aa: CSALAGINQPQHF

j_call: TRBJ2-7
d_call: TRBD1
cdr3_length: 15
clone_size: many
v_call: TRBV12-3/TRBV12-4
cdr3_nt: TGTGCCAGCAGCTTCGGACAGGGATTCACCTACGAGCAGTACTTC
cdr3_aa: CASSFGQGFTYEQYF

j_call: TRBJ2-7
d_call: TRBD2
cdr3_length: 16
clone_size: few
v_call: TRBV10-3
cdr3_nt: TGTGCCATCAGTGGGGGACTAGCGGGCATCTCCTACGAGCAGTACTTC
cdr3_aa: CAISGGLAGISYEQYF

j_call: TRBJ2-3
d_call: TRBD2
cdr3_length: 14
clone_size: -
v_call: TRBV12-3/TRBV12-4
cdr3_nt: TGTGCCAGCGGTCTAGCGGGGAACACAGATACGCAGTATTTT
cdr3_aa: CASGLAGNTDTQYF

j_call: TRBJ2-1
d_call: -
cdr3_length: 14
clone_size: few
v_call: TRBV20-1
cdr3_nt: TGCAGTGCTAGAAGGCTAGCACGGGGCAATGAGCAGTTCTTC
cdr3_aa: CSARRLARGNEQFF

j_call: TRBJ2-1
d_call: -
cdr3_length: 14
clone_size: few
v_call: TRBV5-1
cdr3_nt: TGCGCCAGTCATAATGGACTGCAGTACAATGAGCAGTTCTTC
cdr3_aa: CASHNGLQYNEQFF